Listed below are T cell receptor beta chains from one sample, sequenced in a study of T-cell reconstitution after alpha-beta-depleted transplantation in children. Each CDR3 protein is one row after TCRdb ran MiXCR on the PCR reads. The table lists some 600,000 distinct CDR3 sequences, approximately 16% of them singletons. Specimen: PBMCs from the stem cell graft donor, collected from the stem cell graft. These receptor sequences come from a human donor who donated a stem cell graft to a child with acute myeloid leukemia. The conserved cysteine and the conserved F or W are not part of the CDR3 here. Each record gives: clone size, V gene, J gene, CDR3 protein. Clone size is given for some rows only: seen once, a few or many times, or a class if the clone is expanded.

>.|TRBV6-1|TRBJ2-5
ASGLAGAKETQY
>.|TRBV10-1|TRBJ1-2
ASSERPNYGYT
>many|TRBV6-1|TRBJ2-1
ASKGRPLSSYNEQF
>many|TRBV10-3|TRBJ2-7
AISDYLEQY
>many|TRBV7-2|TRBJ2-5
ASSLGLAETQY
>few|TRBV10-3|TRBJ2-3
ATQGAGTDTQY
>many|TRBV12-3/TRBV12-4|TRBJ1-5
ASSLAGQLSNQPQH
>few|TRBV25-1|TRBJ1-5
ASSGGSNNQPQH
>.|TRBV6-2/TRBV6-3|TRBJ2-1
ASISSASGDNEQF
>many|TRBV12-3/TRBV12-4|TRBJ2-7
ASSLALWDSHYEQY
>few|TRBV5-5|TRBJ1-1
ASSFLIQGATEAF
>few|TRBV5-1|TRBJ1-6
ASSLDQGPSNSPLH
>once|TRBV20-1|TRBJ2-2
CARSVSGGLTGELF
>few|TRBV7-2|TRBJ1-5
ASSTTAGANQPQH
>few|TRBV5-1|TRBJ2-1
ASALGGSGMNEQF
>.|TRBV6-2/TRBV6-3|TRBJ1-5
ASSSPKGNRYSNQPQH
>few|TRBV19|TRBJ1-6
ARSTGTNFNSPLH
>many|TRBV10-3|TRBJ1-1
AIRDKNTEAF
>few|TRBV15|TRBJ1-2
ATSRVTGTVNGYT
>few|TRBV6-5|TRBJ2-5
ASRPAPSYQETQY
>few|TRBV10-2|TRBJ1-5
ASTADSVQPQH
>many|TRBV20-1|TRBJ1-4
SALRTVNEKLF
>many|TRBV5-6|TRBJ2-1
ASSLGFNPGDNEQF
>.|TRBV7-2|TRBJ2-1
ASSLLAEAYNEQF
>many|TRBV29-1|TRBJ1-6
SVEEGAEGRHQVNSPLH
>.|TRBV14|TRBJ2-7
ASSLGTAGISYEQY
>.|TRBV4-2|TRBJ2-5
ASSQASGDQETQY
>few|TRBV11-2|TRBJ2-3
ASSSLLGLAGGTDTQY
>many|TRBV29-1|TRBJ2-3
SARTGGRPNQGDTQY
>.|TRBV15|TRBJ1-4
ATSRDPVRDEKLF
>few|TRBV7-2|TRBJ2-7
ASSSRLDGIYEQY
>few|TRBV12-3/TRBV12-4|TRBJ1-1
ASSPRGGVNTEAF
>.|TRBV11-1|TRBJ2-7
ASSLVGTREQY
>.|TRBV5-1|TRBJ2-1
ASSFGTLLDYNEQF
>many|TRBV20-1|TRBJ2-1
SAMWSSYNEQF
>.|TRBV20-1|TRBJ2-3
SAIGAGGPVTQY
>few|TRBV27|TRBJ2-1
ASSLGLAGGQEQF